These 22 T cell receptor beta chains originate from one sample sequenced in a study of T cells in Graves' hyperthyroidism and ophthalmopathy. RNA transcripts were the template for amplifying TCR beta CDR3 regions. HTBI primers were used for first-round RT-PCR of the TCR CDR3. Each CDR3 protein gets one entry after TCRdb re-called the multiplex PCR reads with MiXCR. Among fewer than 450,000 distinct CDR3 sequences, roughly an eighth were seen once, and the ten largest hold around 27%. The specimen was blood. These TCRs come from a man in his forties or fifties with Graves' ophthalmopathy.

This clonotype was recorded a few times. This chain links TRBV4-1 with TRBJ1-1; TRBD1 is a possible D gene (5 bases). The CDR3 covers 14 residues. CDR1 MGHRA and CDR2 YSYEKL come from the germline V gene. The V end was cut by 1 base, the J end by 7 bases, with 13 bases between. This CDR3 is CASSQAQGVIEAFF. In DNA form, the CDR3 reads TGCGCCAGCAGCCAAGCTCAAGGGGTGATTGAAGCTTTCTTT.

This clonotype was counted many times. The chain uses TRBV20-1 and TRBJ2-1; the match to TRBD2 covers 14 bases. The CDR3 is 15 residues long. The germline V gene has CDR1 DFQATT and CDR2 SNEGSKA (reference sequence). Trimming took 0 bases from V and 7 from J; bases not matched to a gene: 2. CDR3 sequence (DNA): TGCAGTGCTAGAGAGAGGACTAGCGGGAGGAATGAGCAGTTCTTC. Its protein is CSARERTSGRNEQFF.

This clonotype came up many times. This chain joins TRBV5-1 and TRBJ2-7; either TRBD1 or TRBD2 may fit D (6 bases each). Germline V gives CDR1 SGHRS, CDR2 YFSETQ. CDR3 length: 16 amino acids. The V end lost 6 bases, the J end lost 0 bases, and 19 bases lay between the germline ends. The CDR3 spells CASKNPGGRTSYEQYF. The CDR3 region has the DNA TGCGCCAGCAAAAACCCTGGGGGGCGAACCTCCTACGAGCAGTACTTC.

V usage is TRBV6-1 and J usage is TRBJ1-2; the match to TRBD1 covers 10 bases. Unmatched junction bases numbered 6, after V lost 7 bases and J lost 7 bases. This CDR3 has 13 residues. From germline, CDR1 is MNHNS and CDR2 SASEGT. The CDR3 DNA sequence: TGTGCCAGCAAAGACAGGGGGCAGGGTGGCTACACCTTC. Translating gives CASKDRGQGGYTF.

DNA of the CDR3: TGTGCCAGTAGTACTTACCGAGGACTAGCGGGATCAACCGGGGAGCTGTTTTTT. Its translation: CASSTYRGLAGSTGELFF. V gene TRBV19 combines with J gene TRBJ2-2; 12 nucleotides line up with TRBD2. CDR1 LNHDA and CDR2 SQIVND come from the germline V gene (reference sequence). The CDR3 has 18 residues. The junction had 11 bases not matched to a gene; V was cut back by 4 bases and J by 5 bases.

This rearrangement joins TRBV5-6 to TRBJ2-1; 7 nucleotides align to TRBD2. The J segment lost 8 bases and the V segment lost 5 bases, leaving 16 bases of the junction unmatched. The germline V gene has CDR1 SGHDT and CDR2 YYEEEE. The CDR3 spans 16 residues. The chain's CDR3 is CASSSNTGLVTDEQFF. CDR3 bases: TGTGCCAGCAGTTCAAATACTGGACTAGTTACGGATGAGCAGTTCTTC.

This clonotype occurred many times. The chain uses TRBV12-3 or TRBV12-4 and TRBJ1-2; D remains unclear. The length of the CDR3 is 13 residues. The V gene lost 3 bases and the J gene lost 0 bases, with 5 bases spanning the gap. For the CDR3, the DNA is TGTGCCAGCAGTTTTGGATCTAACTATGGCTACACCTTC. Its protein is CASSFGSNYGYTF.

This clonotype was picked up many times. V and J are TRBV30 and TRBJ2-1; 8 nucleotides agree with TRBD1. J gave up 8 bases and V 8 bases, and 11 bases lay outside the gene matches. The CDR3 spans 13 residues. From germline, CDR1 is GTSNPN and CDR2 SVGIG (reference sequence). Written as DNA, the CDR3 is TGTGCCCGTCGACAGGGGAGGTGGGATGAGCAGTTCTTC. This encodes CARRQGRWDEQFF.

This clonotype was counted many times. The CDR3 is CASSLELGQSNEQFF. The CDR3 DNA is TGCGCCAGCAGCTTGGAGTTGGGCCAGTCTAATGAGCAGTTCTTC. The rearrangement uses TRBV5-1 and TRBJ2-1, with D unresolved. Germline CDR1 and CDR2: SGHRS and YFSETQ. Trimming removed 0 bases at V and 7 bases at J, with 14 bases between. The CDR3 is made up of 15 amino acids.

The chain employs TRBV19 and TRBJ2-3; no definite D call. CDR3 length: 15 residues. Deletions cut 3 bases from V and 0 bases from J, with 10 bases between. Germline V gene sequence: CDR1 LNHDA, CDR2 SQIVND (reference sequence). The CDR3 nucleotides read TGTGCCAGTAGTATCCCCCCACACAGCACAGATACGCAGTATTTT. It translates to CASSIPPHSTDTQYF.

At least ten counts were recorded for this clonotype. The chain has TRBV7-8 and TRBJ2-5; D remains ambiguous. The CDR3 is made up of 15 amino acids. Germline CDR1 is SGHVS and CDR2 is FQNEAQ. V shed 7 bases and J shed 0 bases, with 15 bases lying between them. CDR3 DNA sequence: TGTGCCAGCACAAACCACCGGCTAAACCAAGAGACCCAGTACTTC. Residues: CASTNHRLNQETQYF.

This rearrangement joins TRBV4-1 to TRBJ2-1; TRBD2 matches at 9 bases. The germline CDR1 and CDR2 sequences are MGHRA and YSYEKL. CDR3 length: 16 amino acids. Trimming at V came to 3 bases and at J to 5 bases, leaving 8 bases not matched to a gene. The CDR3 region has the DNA TGCGCCAGCAGCCAGTCTCCGGGACTAGCAGACAATGAGCAGTTCTTC. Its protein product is CASSQSPGLADNEQFF.

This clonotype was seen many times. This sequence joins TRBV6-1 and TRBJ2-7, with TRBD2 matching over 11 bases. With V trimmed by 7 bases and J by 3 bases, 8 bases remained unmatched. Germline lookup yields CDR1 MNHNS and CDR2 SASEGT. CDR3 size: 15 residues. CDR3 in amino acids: CASILGGLADYEQYF. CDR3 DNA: TGTGCCAGCATCCTGGGGGGACTAGCGGACTACGAGCAGTACTTC.

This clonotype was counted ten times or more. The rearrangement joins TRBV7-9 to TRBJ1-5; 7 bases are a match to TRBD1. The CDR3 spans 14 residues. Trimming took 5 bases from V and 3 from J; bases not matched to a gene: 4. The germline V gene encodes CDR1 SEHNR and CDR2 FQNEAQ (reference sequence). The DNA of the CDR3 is TGTGCCAGCAGCGAGACAGGGATCAATCAGCCCCAGCATTTT. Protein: CASSETGINQPQHF.

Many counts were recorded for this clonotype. CDR3 amino acids: CASGGRAVTYEQYF. DNA of the CDR3: TGTGCCAGCGGCGGGCGAGCGGTTACCTACGAGCAGTACTTC. This chain links TRBV6-1 with TRBJ2-7, with a tentative D call TRBD2 (5 bases). CDR1 MNHNS and CDR2 SASEGT come from the germline V gene. This CDR3 comprises 14 residues. Trimming stripped 8 bases from V and 2 bases from J, with 16 bases between.

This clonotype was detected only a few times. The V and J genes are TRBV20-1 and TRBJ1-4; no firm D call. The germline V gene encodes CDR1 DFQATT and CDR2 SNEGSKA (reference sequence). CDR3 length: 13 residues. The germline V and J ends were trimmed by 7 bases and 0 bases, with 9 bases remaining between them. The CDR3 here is CSVGRTTNEKLFF. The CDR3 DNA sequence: TGCAGTGTTGGGCGGACAACTAATGAAAAACTGTTTTTT.

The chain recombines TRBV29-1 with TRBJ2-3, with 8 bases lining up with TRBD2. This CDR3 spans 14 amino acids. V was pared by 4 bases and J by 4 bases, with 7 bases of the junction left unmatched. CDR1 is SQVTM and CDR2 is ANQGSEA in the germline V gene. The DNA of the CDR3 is TGCAGCGTTGTCGGGGCGGGGGGCGCAGATACGCAGTATTTT. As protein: CSVVGAGGADTQYF.

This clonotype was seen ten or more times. The DNA of the CDR3 is TGTGCCAGCAGAGAATTCAGGGCCCCGAACACTGAAGCTTTCTTT. This codes for CASREFRAPNTEAFF. The gene calls are TRBV12-3 or TRBV12-4 and TRBJ1-1, with D possibly matching TRBD1 (5 bases). CDR3 length: 15 amino acids. V lost 6 bases and J 1 base, leaving 15 bases between the germline ends.

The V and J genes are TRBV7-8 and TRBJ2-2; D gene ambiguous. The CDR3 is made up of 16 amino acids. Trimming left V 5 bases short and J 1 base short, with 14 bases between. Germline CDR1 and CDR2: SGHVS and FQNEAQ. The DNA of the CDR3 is TGTGCCAGCAGCCCTAGGGCGGTAATGAACACCGGGGAGCTGTTTTTT. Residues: CASSPRAVMNTGELFF.

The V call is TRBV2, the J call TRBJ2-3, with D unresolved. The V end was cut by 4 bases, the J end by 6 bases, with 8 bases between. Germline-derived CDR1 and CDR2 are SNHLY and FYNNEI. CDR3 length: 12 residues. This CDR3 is CASSGLVDTQYF. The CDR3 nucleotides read TGTGCCAGCAGTGGACTCGTGGATACGCAGTATTTT.

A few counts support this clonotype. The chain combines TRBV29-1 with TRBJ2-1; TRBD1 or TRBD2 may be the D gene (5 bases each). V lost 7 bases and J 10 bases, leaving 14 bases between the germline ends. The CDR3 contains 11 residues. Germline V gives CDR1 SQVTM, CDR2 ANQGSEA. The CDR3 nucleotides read TGCAGCGCCCACCTCGGGGCCGAGCAGTTCTTC. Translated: CSAHLGAEQFF.

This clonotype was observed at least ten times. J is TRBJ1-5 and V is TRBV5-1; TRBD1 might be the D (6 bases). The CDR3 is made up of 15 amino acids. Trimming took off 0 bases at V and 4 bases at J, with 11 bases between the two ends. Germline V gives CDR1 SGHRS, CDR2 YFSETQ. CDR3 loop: CASSLGQGRNQPQHF. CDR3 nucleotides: TGCGCCAGCAGCTTGGGCCAGGGGCGGAATCAGCCCCAGCATTTT.